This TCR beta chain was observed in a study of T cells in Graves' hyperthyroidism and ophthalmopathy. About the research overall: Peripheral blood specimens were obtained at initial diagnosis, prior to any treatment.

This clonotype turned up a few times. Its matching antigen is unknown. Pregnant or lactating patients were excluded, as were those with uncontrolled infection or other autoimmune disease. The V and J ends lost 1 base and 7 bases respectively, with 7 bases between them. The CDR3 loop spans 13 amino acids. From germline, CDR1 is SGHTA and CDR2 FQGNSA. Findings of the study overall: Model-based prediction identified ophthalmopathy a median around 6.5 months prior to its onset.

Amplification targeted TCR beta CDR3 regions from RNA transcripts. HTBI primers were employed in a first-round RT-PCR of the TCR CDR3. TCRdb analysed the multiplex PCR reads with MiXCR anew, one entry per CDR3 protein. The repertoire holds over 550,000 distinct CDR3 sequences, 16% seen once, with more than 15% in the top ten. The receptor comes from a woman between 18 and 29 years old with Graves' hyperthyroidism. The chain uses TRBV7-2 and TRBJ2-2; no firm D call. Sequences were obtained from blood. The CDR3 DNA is TGTGCCAGCAGCTTAGACAGCATCGGGGAGCTGTTTTTT. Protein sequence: CASSLDSIGELFF.